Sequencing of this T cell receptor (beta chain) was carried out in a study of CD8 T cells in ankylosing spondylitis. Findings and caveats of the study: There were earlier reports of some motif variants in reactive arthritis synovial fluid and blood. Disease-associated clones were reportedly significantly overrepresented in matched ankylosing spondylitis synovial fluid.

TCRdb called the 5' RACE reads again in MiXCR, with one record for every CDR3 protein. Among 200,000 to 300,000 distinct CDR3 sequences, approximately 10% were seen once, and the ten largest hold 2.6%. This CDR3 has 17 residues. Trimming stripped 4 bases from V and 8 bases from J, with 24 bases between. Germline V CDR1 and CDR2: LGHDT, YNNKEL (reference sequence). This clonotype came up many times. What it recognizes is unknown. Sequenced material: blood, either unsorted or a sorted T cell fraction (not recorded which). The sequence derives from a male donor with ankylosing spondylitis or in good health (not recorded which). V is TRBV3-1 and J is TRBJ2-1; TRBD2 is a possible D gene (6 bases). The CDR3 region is CASSPGPTRPLGHEQFF. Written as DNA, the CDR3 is TGTGCCAGCAGCCCCGGGCCGACTAGACCCCTCGGGCATGAGCAGTTCTTC.